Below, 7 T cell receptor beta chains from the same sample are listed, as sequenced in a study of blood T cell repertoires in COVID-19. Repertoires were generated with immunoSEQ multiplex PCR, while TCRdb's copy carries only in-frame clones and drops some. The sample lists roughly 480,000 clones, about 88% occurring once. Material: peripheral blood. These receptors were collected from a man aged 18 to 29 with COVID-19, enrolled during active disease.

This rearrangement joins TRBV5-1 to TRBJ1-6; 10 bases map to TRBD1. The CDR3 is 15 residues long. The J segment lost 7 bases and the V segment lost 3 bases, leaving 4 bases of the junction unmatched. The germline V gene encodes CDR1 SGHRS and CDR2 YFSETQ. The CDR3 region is CASSSRQGANSPLHF. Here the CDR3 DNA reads TGCGCCAGCAGCTCTAGACAGGGGGCCAATTCACCCCTCCACTTT.

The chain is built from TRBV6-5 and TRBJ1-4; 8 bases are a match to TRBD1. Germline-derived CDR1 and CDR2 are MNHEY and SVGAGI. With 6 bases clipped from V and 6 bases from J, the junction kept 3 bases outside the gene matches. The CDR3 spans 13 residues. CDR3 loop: CASRDRVDEKLFF. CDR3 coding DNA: TGTGCCAGCAGGGACAGGGTTGATGAAAAACTGTTTTTT.

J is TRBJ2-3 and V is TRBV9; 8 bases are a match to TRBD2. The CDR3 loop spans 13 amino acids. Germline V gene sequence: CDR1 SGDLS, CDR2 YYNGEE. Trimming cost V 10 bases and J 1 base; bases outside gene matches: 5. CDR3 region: CASGGGGTDTQYF. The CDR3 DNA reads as TGTGCCTCGGGGGGGGGAGGCACAGATACGCAGTATTTT.

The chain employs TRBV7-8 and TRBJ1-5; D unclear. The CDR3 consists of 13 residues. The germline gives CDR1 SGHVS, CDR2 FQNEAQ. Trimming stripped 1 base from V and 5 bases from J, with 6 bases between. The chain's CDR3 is CASSLDNHQPQHF. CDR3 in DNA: TGTGCCAGCAGCTTAGACAACCATCAGCCCCAGCATTTT.

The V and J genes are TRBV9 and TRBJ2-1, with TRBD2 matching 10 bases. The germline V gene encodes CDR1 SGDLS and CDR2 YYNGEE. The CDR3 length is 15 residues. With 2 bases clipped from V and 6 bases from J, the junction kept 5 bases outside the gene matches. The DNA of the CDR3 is TGTGCCAGCAGCGTGCGACTAGCGGGCACCAATGAGCAGTTCTTC. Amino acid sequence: CASSVRLAGTNEQFF.

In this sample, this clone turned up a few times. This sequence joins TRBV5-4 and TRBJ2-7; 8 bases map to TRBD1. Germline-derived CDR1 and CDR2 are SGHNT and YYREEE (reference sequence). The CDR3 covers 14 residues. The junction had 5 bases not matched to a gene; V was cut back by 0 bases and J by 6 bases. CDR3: CASSLGQGLGEQYF. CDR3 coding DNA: TGTGCCAGCAGCTTGGGACAGGGGTTAGGCGAGCAGTACTTC.

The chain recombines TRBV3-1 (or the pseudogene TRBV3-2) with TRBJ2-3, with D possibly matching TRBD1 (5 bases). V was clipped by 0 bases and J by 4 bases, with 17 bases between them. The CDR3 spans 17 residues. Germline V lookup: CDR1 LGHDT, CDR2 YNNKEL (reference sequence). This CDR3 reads CASSQDDARVMADTQYF. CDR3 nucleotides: TGTGCCAGCAGCCAAGATGACGCCAGGGTAATGGCAGATACGCAGTATTTT.